The TCR beta chain under discussion was sequenced for a study of cytomegalovirus exposure and HLA in healthy donors. Overall study: The 95 to 150 validation repertoires, a later analysis reported, used the same platform as the approximately 670 first-cohort repertoires.

Study-level results: Some public TCRs appeared in many individuals, while most sequences were rare.

Using immunoSEQ multiplex PCR, the repertoire was profiled, and TCRdb retains in-frame clones only, with some absent. The table includes 150,000 to 200,000 clones, about 85% detected once. This clone showed up just once. Its antigen remains unidentified. Separate from the approximately 720-subject first cohort was the approximately 110-subject validation cohort, to which the donors belonged. CDR3 length equals 15 residues. Unmatched junction bases numbered 9, after V lost 4 bases and J lost 8 bases. Germline V gene data show CDR1 as SGHDT and CDR2 as YYEEEE. Input material: PBMCs. This clonotype originated in a man aged 25 to 40 in good health and CMV-seropositive. The V gene is TRBV5-6, the J gene TRBJ1-4; 9 bases match TRBD1. The CDR3 region is CASSPLRDREEKLFF. CDR3 sequence (DNA): TGTGCCAGCAGCCCCCTCCGGGACAGGGAAGAAAAACTGTTTTTT.